This T cell receptor (beta chain) stems from a study of Ad26.COV2.S vaccination and SARS-CoV-2 variants. Assay: immunoSEQ multiplex PCR; the TCRdb copy retains only in-frame clones and omits some. The table includes about 400,000 clones, approximately 88% detected once. Described treatment: 19 received Ad26.COV2.S at low or high dose, single or two shots; about 5 received placebo; per-sample allocation not given. Samples were taken on day 63 after the first vaccine or placebo injection. An adult donor aged 18-55 years was enrolled in Boston. This vaccine is an Ad26 vector that expresses the Wuhan-strain SARS-CoV-2 spike. Sequencing used peripheral blood, obtained in a trial of Ad26.COV2.S vaccine versus placebo. The source of this sequence is a person between 18 and 60 years old who received the Ad26.COV2.S COVID-19 vaccine or a placebo.

CDR3: CASSQTLTHLSGVNSPLHF. Here the CDR3 DNA reads TGCGCCAGCAGCCAGACCCTAACCCACCTCTCAGGGGTAAATTCACCCCTCCACTTT. The chain couples TRBV4-3 to TRBJ1-6; TRBD1 might be the D (6 bases). The germline V gene encodes CDR1 LGHNA and CDR2 YSLEER. Between the trimmed V and J ends, which lost 3 bases and 7 bases, there was a span of 25 bases. The CDR3 is 19 amino acids.